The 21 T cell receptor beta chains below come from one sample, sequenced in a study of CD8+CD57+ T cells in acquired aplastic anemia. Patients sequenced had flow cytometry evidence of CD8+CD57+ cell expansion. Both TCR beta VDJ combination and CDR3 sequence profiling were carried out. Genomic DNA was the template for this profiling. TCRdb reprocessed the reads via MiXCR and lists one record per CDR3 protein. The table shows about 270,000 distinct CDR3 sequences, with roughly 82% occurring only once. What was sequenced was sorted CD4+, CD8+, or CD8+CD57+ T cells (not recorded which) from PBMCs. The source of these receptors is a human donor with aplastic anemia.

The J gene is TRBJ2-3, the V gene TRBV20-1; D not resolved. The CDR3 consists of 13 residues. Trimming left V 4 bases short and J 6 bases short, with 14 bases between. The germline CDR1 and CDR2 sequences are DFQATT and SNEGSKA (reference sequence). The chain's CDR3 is CSATPGDVDTQYF. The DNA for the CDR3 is TGCAGTGCTACCCCTGGGGATGTGGATACGCAGTATTTT.

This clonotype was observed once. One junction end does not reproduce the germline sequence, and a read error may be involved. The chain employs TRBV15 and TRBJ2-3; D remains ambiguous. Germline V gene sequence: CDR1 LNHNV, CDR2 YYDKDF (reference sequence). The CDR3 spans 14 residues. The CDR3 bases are TGTGCCACCAGCCCCGGCGGCAGCCAAGATACCCAGTACTTT. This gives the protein CATSPGGSQDTQYF.

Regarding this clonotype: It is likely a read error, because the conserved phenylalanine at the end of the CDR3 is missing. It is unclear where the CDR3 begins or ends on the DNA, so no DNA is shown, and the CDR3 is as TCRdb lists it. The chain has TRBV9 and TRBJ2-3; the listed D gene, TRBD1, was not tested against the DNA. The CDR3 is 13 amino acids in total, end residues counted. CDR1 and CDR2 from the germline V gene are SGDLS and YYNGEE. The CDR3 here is CASSVGGQDTDTL.

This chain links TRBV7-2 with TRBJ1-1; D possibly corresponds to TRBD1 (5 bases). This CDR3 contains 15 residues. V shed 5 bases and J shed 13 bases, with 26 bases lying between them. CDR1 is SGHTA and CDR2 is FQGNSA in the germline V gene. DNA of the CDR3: TGTGCCAGCAGCGCAGGTTCTGGGGCACCCATCGACGTTTTCTTT. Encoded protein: CASSAGSGAPIDVFF.

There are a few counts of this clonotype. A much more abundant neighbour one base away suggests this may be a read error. Here the CDR3 DNA reads TGCGCCAGCAGCCGAGAGGTAACGGGAAGCACAGGTACGCAGTATTTT. Protein: CASSREVTGSTGTQYF. The V gene is TRBV4-3, the J gene TRBJ2-3; the D gene could be TRBD1 or TRBD2 (5 bases each). There are 16 residues in the CDR3. From germline, CDR1 is LGHNA and CDR2 YSLEER.

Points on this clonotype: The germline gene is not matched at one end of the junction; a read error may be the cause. DNA for the CDR3: TGTGCCATCAGCCCAACTACAGGAGGGCAAAGTCAAGATACACAGTATTTT. Amino acid sequence: CAISPTTGGQSQDTQYF. This chain uses TRBV10-3 with TRBJ2-3; weak D call: TRBD2 (6 bases). In germline, CDR1 is ENHRY, CDR2 SYGVKD. The CDR3 is 17 residues long.

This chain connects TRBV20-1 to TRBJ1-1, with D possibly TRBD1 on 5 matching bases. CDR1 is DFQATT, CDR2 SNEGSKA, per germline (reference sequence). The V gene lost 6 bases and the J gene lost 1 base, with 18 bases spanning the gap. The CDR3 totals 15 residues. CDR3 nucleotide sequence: TGCAGTGCCAGTGCGGGGGGACGCAAGAACACTGAAGCTTTCTTT. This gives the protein CSASAGGRKNTEAFF.

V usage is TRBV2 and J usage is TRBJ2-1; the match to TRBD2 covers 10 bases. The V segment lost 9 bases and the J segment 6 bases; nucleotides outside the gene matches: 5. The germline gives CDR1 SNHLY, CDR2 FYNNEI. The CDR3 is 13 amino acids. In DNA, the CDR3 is TGTGCCAGAGAGCGGGGGGGCATCAATGAGCAGTTCTTC. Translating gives CARERGGINEQFF.

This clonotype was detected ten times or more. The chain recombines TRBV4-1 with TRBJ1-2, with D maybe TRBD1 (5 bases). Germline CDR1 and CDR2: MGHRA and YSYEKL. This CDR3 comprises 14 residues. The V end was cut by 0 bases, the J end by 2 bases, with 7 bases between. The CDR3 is CASSQEPGNYGYTF. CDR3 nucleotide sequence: TGCGCCAGCAGCCAAGAGCCAGGGAACTATGGCTACACCTTC.

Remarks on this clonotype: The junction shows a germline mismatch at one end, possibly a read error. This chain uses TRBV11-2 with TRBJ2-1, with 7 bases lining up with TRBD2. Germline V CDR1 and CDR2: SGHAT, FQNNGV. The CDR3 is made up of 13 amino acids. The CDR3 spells CASSRGGAGSLSF. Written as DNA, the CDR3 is TGTGCCAGCAGCCGGGGAGGAGCGGGAAGTCTGTCCTTC. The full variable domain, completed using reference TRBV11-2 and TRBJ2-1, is EAGVAQSPRYKIIEKRQSVAFWCNPISGHATLYWYQQILGQGPKLLIQFQNNGVVDDSQLPKDRFSAERLKGVDSTLKIQPAKLEDSAVYLCASSRGGAGSLSFGPGTRLTVL.

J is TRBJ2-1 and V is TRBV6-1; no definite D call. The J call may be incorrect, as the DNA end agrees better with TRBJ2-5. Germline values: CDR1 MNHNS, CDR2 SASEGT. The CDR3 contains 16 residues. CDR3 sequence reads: CASSEAGGKGRSAQYF. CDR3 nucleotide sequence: TGTGCCAGCAGTGAGGCAGGCGGAAAGGGTCGGTCAGCCCAGTACTTC.

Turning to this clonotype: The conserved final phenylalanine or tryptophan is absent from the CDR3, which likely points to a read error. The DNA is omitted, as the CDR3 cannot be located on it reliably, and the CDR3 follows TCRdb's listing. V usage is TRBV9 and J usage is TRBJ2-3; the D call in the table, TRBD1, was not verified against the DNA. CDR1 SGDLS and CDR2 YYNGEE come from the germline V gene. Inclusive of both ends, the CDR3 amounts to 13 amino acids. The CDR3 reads CASGDGGTIPYFV.

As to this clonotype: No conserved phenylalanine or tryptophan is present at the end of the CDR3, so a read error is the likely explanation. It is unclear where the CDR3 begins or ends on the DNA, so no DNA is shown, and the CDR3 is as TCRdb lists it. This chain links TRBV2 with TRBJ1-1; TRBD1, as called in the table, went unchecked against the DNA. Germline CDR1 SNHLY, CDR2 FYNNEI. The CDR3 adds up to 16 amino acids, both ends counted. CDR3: CASRDGGTDVNTEALV.

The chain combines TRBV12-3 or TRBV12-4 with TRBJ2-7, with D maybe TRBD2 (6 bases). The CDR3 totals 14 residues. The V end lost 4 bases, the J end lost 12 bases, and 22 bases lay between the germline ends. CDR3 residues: CASSSGDCGYTLYF. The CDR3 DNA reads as TGTGCCAGCAGTTCCGGGGACTGTGGCTACACCTTGTACTTC.

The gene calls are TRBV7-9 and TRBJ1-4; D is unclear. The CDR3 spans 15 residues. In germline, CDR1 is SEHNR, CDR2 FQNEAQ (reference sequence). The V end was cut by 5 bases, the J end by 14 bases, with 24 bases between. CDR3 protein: CASSPGRAGGEELFF. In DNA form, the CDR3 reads TGTGCCAGCAGCCCCGGACGGGCGGGAGGTGAAGAGCTGTTTTTT. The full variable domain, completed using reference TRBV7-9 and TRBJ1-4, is DTGVSQNPRHKITKRGQNVTFRCDPISEHNRLYWYRQTLGQGPEFLTYFQNEAQLEKSRLLSDRFSAERPKGSFSTLEIQRTEQGDSAMYLCASSPGRAGGEELFFGSGTQLSVL.

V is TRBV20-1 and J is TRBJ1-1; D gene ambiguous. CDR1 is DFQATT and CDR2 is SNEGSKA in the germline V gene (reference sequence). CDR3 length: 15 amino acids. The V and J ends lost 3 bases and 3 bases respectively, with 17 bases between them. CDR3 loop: CSASNALSNHTEAFF. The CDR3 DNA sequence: TGCAGTGCTAGTAATGCCCTTAGCAATCACACTGAAGCTTTCTTT.

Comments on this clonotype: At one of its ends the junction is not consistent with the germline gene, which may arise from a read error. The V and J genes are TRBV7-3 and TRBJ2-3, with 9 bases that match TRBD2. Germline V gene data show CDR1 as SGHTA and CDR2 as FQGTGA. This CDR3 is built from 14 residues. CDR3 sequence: CASSSSGTWGETYF. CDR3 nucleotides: TGTGCCAGCAGTTCTAGCGGGACTTGGGGAGAGACGTACTTC.

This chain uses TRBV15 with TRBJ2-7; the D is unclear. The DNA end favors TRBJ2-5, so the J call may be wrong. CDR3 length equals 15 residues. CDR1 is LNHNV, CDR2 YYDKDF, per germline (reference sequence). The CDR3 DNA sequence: TGTGCCACCAGCAGAGAACTGGTCTGGTGGGAGACCCAGTACTTC. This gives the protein CATSRELVWWETQYF.

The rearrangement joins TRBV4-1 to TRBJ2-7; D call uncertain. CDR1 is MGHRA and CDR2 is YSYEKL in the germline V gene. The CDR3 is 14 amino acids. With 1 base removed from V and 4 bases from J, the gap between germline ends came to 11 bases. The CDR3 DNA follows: TGCGCCAGCAGCCAAGGCCTTGCAGTTTACGAGCAGTACTTC. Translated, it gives CASSQGLAVYEQYF.

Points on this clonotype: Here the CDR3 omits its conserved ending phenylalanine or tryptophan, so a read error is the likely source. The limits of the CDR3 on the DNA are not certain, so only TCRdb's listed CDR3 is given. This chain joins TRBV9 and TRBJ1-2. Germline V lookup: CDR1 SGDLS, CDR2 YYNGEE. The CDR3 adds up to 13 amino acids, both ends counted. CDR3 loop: CASSPIAASSYNV.

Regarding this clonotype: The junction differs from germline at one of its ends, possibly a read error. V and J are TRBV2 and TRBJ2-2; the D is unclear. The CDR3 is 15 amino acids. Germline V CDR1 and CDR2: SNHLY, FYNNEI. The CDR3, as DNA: TGTGCCAGCAGTGAGCTAGAGGCCATCCCCGACGAGCAGTTTTTC. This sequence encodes CASSELEAIPDEQFF.